Following are 20 T cell receptor beta chains from one sample sequenced in a study of graft-versus-host responses after intestinal transplantation. Profiled with immunoSEQ multiplex PCR; TCRdb holds only in-frame clones, not every one. This sample has 45,000 to 50,000 clones, with 80% to 95% found just once. The antigens for these receptors are not known. The sequencing used unstimulated CD4+ T cells sorted from spleen or lymph node cells, collected before transplant. The receptors were sampled from a human donor who was the organ donor for an intestinal transplant.

The chain is built from TRBV6-1 and TRBJ1-4; 9 positions agree with TRBD1. There are 13 residues in the CDR3. The V gene end was trimmed by 6 bases and the J gene end by 7 bases; junction bases not matched to a gene: 3. CDR1 and CDR2 (germline): MNHNS, SASEGT. The CDR3 coding sequence is TGTGCCAGCAGACAGGGGGCTTTTGAAAAACTGTTTTTT. This gives the protein CASRQGAFEKLFF.

As concerns this clone: The junction departs from the called germline gene at one end, perhaps through a read error. The rearrangement uses TRBV7-9 and TRBJ1-2, with D tentatively TRBD1 (6 bases). Looked up from germline, CDR1 is SEHNR and CDR2 is FQNEAQ (reference sequence). This CDR3 spans 11 amino acids. The CDR3 reads CASSSEQGVNF. The DNA of the CDR3 is TGTGCCAGCAGCTCGGAACAGGGAGTAAACTTC.

The V gene is TRBV20-1, the J gene TRBJ1-4; 7 positions match TRBD1. CDR3 length: 11 residues. Germline CDR1 reads DFQATT; CDR2 reads SNEGSKA (reference sequence). V lost 4 bases to trimming and J lost 7 bases; unmatched junction nucleotides: 0. CDR3 amino acids: CSATGGEKLFF. The CDR3 bases are TGCAGTGCTACAGGGGGTGAAAAACTGTTTTTT.

The chain recombines TRBV9 with TRBJ2-7; 8 positions match TRBD2. In germline, CDR1 is SGDLS, CDR2 YYNGEE. V gave up 0 bases and J gave up 9 bases; unmatched junction bases: 5. The CDR3 consists of 13 residues. CDR3 in amino acids: CASSVGAGGGQYF. The CDR3 DNA follows: TGTGCCAGCAGCGTAGGGGCGGGAGGAGGGCAGTACTTC.

This sequence joins TRBV19 and TRBJ1-2, with 7 bases lining up with TRBD1. From germline, CDR1 is LNHDA and CDR2 SQIVND (reference sequence). The length of the CDR3 is 15 residues. The V segment lost 5 bases and the J segment 4 bases; nucleotides outside the gene matches: 10. CDR3 DNA sequence: TGTGCCAGTAGTGTAACCGGGGACAGTTCCTATGGCTACACCTTC. This translates into CASSVTGDSSYGYTF.

The count of this clone is one. The J gene is TRBJ2-7, the V gene TRBV5-5; 10 bases align to TRBD1. With 4 bases clipped from V and 7 bases from J, the junction kept 14 bases outside the gene matches. Looked up from germline, CDR1 is SGHKS and CDR2 is YYEKEE (reference sequence). The CDR3 extends over 16 amino acids. CDR3 in amino acids: CASSPAAGTGVREQYF. CDR3 DNA sequence: TGTGCCAGCAGCCCCGCTGCGGGGACAGGGGTTCGGGAGCAGTACTTC.

V is TRBV19 and J is TRBJ2-3; no reliable D call. Looked up from germline, CDR1 is LNHDA and CDR2 is SQIVND (reference sequence). The CDR3 covers 13 residues. Trimming removed 7 bases at V and 2 bases at J, with 10 bases between. The CDR3 DNA is TGTGCCAGTAACTCGGGTTTCACAGATACGCAGTATTTT. Amino acids: CASNSGFTDTQYF. Full variable domain (remainder filled in from reference TRBV19 and TRBJ2-3): DGGITQSPKYLFRKEGQNVTLSCEQNLNHDAMYWYRQDPGQGLRLIYYSQIVNDFQKGDIAEGYSVSREKKESFPLTVTSAQKNPTAFYLCASNSGFTDTQYFGPGTRLTVL.

The chain couples TRBV5-1 to TRBJ2-3; 12 bases map to TRBD2. With V trimmed by 4 bases and J by 0 bases, 9 bases remained unmatched. Germline CDR1 and CDR2: SGHRS and YFSETQ. The CDR3 spans 18 residues. The CDR3 sequence is CASSQGLAGVESTDTQYF. The CDR3 coding sequence is TGCGCCAGCAGCCAGGGACTAGCGGGCGTCGAAAGCACAGATACGCAGTATTTT.

V and J are TRBV6-1 and TRBJ1-2; tentative D call: TRBD1 (5 bases). The V gene lost 6 bases and the J gene lost 4 bases, with 9 bases spanning the gap. CDR3 length equals 12 residues. The V gene's germline CDR1 is MNHNS and CDR2 SASEGT. In DNA form, the CDR3 reads TGTGCCAGCAGCGGGGACGGCTATGGCTACACCTTC. Translating gives CASSGDGYGYTF.

This chain connects TRBV18 to TRBJ2-5; D is unresolved. The CDR3 is 12 residues long. Germline V lookup: CDR1 KGHSH, CDR2 LQKENI. Trimming took 6 bases from V and 3 from J, leaving 8 bases between them. CDR3 protein: CASSPSEETQYF. The CDR3 DNA follows: TGTGCCAGCTCCCCTTCAGAAGAGACCCAGTACTTC.

The gene calls are TRBV9 and TRBJ1-2; unclear D gene. V dropped 3 bases and J dropped 2 bases, with 14 bases sitting between them. The CDR3 loop spans 15 amino acids. Germline CDR1 is SGDLS and CDR2 is YYNGEE. CDR3: CASSDAGRANYGYTF. CDR3 DNA sequence: TGTGCCAGCAGCGATGCAGGTCGCGCAAACTATGGCTACACCTTC. The complete variable domain, with remaining parts taken from reference TRBV9 and TRBJ1-2, reads DSGVTQTPKHLITATGQRVTLRCSPRSGDLSVYWYQQSLDQGLQFLIQYYNGEERAKGNILERFSAQQFPDLHSELNLSSLELGDSALYFCASSDAGRANYGYTFGSGTRLTVV.

This chain joins TRBV28 and TRBJ1-6; weak D call: TRBD1 (6 bases). The V end lost 4 bases, the J end lost 6 bases, and 7 bases lay between the germline ends. Germline lookup yields CDR1 MDHEN and CDR2 SYDVKM. The CDR3 consists of 13 residues. The CDR3, as DNA: TGTGCCAGCAGTTGGACAGTTAATTCACCCCTCCACTTT. Protein sequence: CASSWTVNSPLHF.

This chain joins TRBV27 and TRBJ1-6; the D is unclear. Germline V gives CDR1 MNHEY, CDR2 SMNVEV (reference sequence). V lost 4 bases, J lost 0 bases, and 13 bases lay in between. There are 17 residues in the CDR3. The CDR3 here is CASSSQVLLSYNSPLHF. Written as DNA, the CDR3 is TGTGCCAGCAGTTCCCAGGTTCTACTCTCCTATAATTCACCCCTCCACTTT.

The chain combines TRBV4-3 with TRBJ2-1, with D perhaps matching TRBD1 or TRBD2 (5 bases each). There are 13 residues in the CDR3. V was pared by 0 bases and J by 9 bases, with 9 bases between. Germline V gene sequence: CDR1 LGHNA, CDR2 YSLEER. CDR3 sequence: CASSQDSGREQFF. The CDR3 bases are TGCGCCAGCAGCCAAGATTCGGGGCGTGAGCAGTTCTTC.

The rearrangement uses TRBV27 and TRBJ2-1, with a possible D match to TRBD1 (6 bases). Trimming cost V 5 bases and J 0 bases, with 11 bases left between them. The V gene's germline CDR1 is MNHEY and CDR2 SMNVEV (reference sequence). There are 15 residues in the CDR3. The CDR3 reads CASSPGHFSYNEQFF. The DNA for the CDR3 is TGTGCCAGCAGTCCGGGACACTTCTCCTACAATGAGCAGTTCTTC.

The chain is built from TRBV9 and TRBJ1-3; D not certain. V dropped 0 bases and J dropped 0 bases, with 1 base sitting between them. The CDR3 totals 13 residues. Germline loops: CDR1 SGDLS, CDR2 YYNGEE. CDR3 amino acids: CASSVASGNTIYF. The DNA of the CDR3 is TGTGCCAGCAGCGTAGCCTCTGGAAACACCATATATTTT.

This chain uses TRBV11-2 with TRBJ2-1; 7 bases align to TRBD2. Germline V gives CDR1 SGHAT, CDR2 FQNNGV. CDR3 length equals 16 residues. The ends lost 1 base at V and 4 bases at J; junction bases unmatched: 7. CDR3 DNA: TGTGCCAGCAGCTTAGTGGGCGGGAGATGGTACAATGAGCAGTTCTTC. Its translation is CASSLVGGRWYNEQFF. Looking up the rest from reference TRBV11-2 and TRBJ2-1 gives the full variable domain: EAGVAQSPRYKIIEKRQSVAFWCNPISGHATLYWYQQILGQGPKLLIQFQNNGVVDDSQLPKDRFSAERLKGVDSTLKIQPAKLEDSAVYLCASSLVGGRWYNEQFFGPGTRLTVL.

The chain uses TRBV9 and TRBJ2-7; D is possibly TRBD2 (5 bases). V gave up 0 bases and J gave up 3 bases, with 10 bases separating them. In germline, CDR1 is SGDLS, CDR2 YYNGEE. The CDR3 spans 14 residues. CDR3 sequence reads: CASSVDVGDYEQYF. CDR3 bases: TGTGCCAGCAGCGTAGATGTGGGAGACTACGAGCAGTACTTC.

CDR3 sequence (DNA): TGTGCCAGCAGCTTAGTTAGCGGGAGTGGATCCTACGAGCAGTACTTC. Its translation is CASSLVSGSGSYEQYF. The V gene is TRBV11-2, the J gene TRBJ2-7; the match to TRBD2 covers 9 bases. Per the germline V gene, CDR1 is SGHAT and CDR2 is FQNNGV. V was pared by 1 base and J by 1 base, with 5 bases of the junction left unmatched. The CDR3 is made up of 16 amino acids.

CDR3 region: CASSFPTHRLGTGYEKLFF. The CDR3 DNA sequence: TGTGCCAGCAGTTTCCCCACCCATCGCCTCGGGACAGGTTATGAAAAACTGTTTTTT. V is TRBV28 and J is TRBJ1-4; 8 bases line up with TRBD1. V lost 3 bases to trimming and J lost 6 bases; unmatched junction nucleotides: 18. CDR1 MDHEN and CDR2 SYDVKM come from the germline V gene. There are 19 residues in the CDR3.